This TCR beta chain was profiled in a study of T cells in localized non-small cell lung cancer. The CDR3 covers 15 residues. Trimming stripped 4 bases from V and 3 bases from J, with 16 bases between. From germline, CDR1 is LGHNT and CDR2 FRNRAP. Concerning this clone itself: The antigen is unknown.

Profiling relied on immunoSEQ multiplex PCR, and the TCRdb table lists in-frame clones only, not all of them. The sample carries 4,000 to 6,000 clones, approximately 60% recorded once. Study-wide findings and caveats: Median approximately 61 top-100 tumor clones were shared with paired adjacent lung. Compared with tumor, uninvolved adjacent lung displayed greater T cell clonality, ranking highest overall.

This chain uses TRBV12-5 with TRBJ2-7; the D gene is possibly TRBD2 (5 bases). Sample: lymph node tissue, taken before any cancer treatment. This receptor was taken from a male donor at least 60 years old with stage I squamous cell lung carcinoma. CDR3 bases: TGTGCTAGTGGTTGGTTACGGGGTAAAGGCTACGAGCAGTACTTC. Translated, it gives CASGWLRGKGYEQYF. The full variable domain, its missing parts supplied by reference TRBV12-5 and TRBJ2-7, is DARVTQTPRHKVTEMGQEVTMRCQPILGHNTVFWYRQTMMQGLELLAYFRNRAPLDDSGMPKDRFSAEMPDATLATLKIQPSEPRDSAVYFCASGWLRGKGYEQYFGPGTRLTVT.